This passage covers 17 T cell receptor beta chains from one sample sequenced in a study of blood T cells in healthy people across ages. Sample-barcoded 5' priming and a J-beta primer mix drove a second PCR of 7 to 11 cycles. TCRdb re-derived calls from the 5' RACE reads in MiXCR, one entry per CDR3 protein. The table records hundreds of thousands of distinct CDR3 sequences, approximately 30% of them present only once. Sequencing used blood. These receptors originate from a woman aged 80 or over in good health.

Only a few counts were recorded for this clonotype. The J gene is TRBJ1-4, the V gene TRBV27, with D maybe TRBD1 (5 bases). The CDR3 sequence is 14 residues long. Germline V gene data show CDR1 as MNHEY and CDR2 as SMNVEV (reference sequence). The V gene lost 6 bases and the J gene lost 8 bases, with 16 bases spanning the gap. The DNA of the CDR3 is TGTGCCAGCAGGTTAGCAGGGAGGAGAGAAAAACTGTTTTTT. Translated, it gives CASRLAGRREKLFF. Supplemented by reference TRBV27 and TRBJ1-4, the full variable domain reads EAQVTQNPRYLITVTGKKLTVTCSQNMNHEYMSWYRQDPGLGLRQIYYSMNVEVTDKGDVPEGYKVSRKEKRNFPLILESPSPNQTSLYFCASRLAGRREKLFFGSGTQLSVL.

The chain recombines TRBV5-6 with TRBJ1-5, with D uncertain. Looked up from germline, CDR1 is SGHDT and CDR2 is YYEEEE. The CDR3 is 14 amino acids. Trimming left V 5 bases short and J 6 bases short, with 15 bases between. The CDR3 nucleotides read TGTGCCAGCAGTCTCTGGTCCCTGCCTCAGCCCCAGCATTTT. Its translation is CASSLWSLPQPQHF.

The gene calls are TRBV5-1 and TRBJ1-2, with D uncertain. CDR1 and CDR2 (germline): SGHRS, YFSETQ. The CDR3 has 14 residues. The V end was cut by 3 bases, the J end by 5 bases, with 14 bases between. The CDR3 coding sequence is TGCGCCAGCAGCTGGGCCCCCGGCAGTTATGGCTACACCTTC. Protein product: CASSWAPGSYGYTF.

V usage is TRBV12-3 or TRBV12-4 and J usage is TRBJ1-1; D is undetermined. The CDR3 length is 13 residues. The ends were cut back, 6 bases at V and 3 bases at J, with 11 bases in the middle. The CDR3 DNA sequence: TGTGCCAGCAGGCACTGGGTCCACACTGAAGCTTTCTTT. Protein: CASRHWVHTEAFF.

This clonotype was seen at least ten times. The chain links TRBV7-2 to TRBJ2-3; 12 bases are shared with TRBD2. Per the germline V gene, CDR1 is SGHTA and CDR2 is FQGNSA. After removal of 5 bases from V and 2 bases from J, the junction contained 5 bases not matched to a gene. CDR3 length: 16 amino acids. The CDR3, as DNA: TGTGCCAGCAGCATTCCTAGCGGGGGGGTCACAGATACGCAGTATTTT. Translating gives CASSIPSGGVTDTQYF.

This clonotype turned up a few times. The V and J genes are TRBV2 and TRBJ1-2; TRBD1 is a possible D gene (6 bases). The germline V gene encodes CDR1 SNHLY and CDR2 FYNNEI. This CDR3 has 13 residues. V lost 8 bases and J 6 bases, leaving 16 bases between the germline ends. The DNA for the CDR3 is TGTGCCAGCCAGAGGGGGAAGGAAAATGGCTACACCTTC. It encodes CASQRGKENGYTF.

This clonotype was observed at least ten times. This chain joins TRBV6-6 and TRBJ2-1, with no clear D. This CDR3 spans 15 amino acids. Germline V gives CDR1 MNHNY, CDR2 SVGAGI (reference sequence). V lost 4 bases to trimming and J lost 0 bases, with 10 bases between them. The CDR3 protein is CASSWARTSYNEQFF. The CDR3 nucleotides are TGTGCCAGCAGTTGGGCGAGGACCTCCTACAATGAGCAGTTCTTC.

This clonotype was found many times. The chain joins TRBV3-1 to TRBJ1-2; 8 bases are shared with TRBD1. The CDR3 spans 14 residues. V lost 0 bases to trimming and J lost 5 bases; unmatched junction nucleotides: 2. CDR1 LGHDT and CDR2 YNNKEL come from the germline V gene (reference sequence). The CDR3 region is CASSQEQGVYGYTF. In DNA, the CDR3 is TGTGCCAGCAGCCAAGAACAGGGGGTTTATGGCTACACCTTC. The full variable domain, with the rest looked up from reference TRBV3-1 and TRBJ1-2, is DTAVSQTPKYLVTQMGNDKSIKCEQNLGHDTMYWYKQDSKKFLKIMFSYNNKELIINETVPNRFSPKSPDKAHLNLHINSLELGDSAVYFCASSQEQGVYGYTFGSGTRLTVV.

The chain is built from TRBV5-6 and TRBJ2-5; 10 bases fit TRBD2. The CDR3 extends over 14 amino acids. Germline V CDR1 and CDR2: SGHDT, YYEEEE. Germline trimming cut 1 base from V and 11 bases from J; bases unmatched to any gene: 8. CDR3 residues: CASSLTSGTGEQYF. In DNA, the CDR3 is TGTGCCAGCAGCTTGACTAGCGGGACAGGTGAGCAGTACTTC.

Of note for this clonotype: A much bigger clone sits one base away, suggesting this may be a read error. J is TRBJ2-7 and V is TRBV9; tentatively, D is TRBD2 (6 bases). Trimming left V 5 bases short and J 3 bases short, with 15 bases between. Germline CDR1 reads SGDLS; CDR2 reads YYNGEE. The CDR3 has 14 residues. CDR3 in amino acids: CASSQDGGFYEQYF. The CDR3 region has the DNA TGTGCCAGCAGTCAGGACGGGGGATTCTACGAGCAGTACTTC.

On this clonotype itself: This may stem from a read error, because a much larger clone lies one nucleotide away. The chain carries TRBV29-1 and TRBJ2-7; 8 bases line up with TRBD2. Germline V gene lookup returns CDR1 SQVTM and CDR2 ANQGSEA. The CDR3 has 14 residues. V was clipped by 7 bases and J by 7 bases; unmatched bases: 15. The CDR3 nucleotides are TGCAGCGCCCTAACCCGGGGGGGCTACAATGAGCAGTACTTC. It yields the protein CSALTRGGYNEQYF.

With respect to this clonotype: Relative to the germline gene, one junction end is altered; a read error may explain this. The chain joins TRBV5-4 to TRBJ2-4, with D perhaps matching TRBD1 (6 bases). The CDR3 consists of 16 residues. Germline V lookup: CDR1 SGHNT, CDR2 YYREEE (reference sequence). CDR3 DNA sequence: TGTGCCAGCAGCGGGGGCCCCACGATAGCCAAAACCATTCAGTACTTC. It translates to CASSGGPTIAKTIQYF.

Turning to this clonotype: This may come from a read error, since a much larger clone is one base off. The rearrangement links TRBV6-2 or TRBV6-3 to TRBJ2-1; D is unresolved. Germline V gene data show CDR1 as MNHEY and CDR2 as SVGEGT. CDR3 length equals 14 residues. CDR3 protein: CTSLTRSSYNEQFF. The DNA for the CDR3 is TGTACCAGCCTCACGAGGTCCTCCTACAATGAGCAGTTCTTC.

In its sample, this clonotype was seen many times. Being one base from a much bigger clone, this may be a read error. The chain couples TRBV7-2 to TRBJ2-7; D uncertain. Trimming removed 1 base from V and 7 bases from J, with 11 bases in between. The CDR3 has 13 amino acids. Germline V gene data show CDR1 as SGHTA and CDR2 as FQGNSA. CDR3 sequence: CASSLGVYNEQYF. The CDR3 nucleotides read TGTGCCAGCAGCTTAGGAGTTTACAATGAGCAGTACTTC.

V gene TRBV5-1 combines with J gene TRBJ2-1; 11 bases map to TRBD2. CDR3 length: 18 residues. V shed 7 bases, J shed 0 bases, and the junction held 12 bases outside the gene matches. CDR1 is SGHRS and CDR2 is YFSETQ in the germline V gene. DNA for the CDR3: TGCGCCAGCGGCTACGGACTAGCGGGCGCTAGCTCCTACAATGAGCAGTTCTTC. As protein: CASGYGLAGASSYNEQFF. Together with reference TRBV5-1 and TRBJ2-1, the CDR3 gives the full variable domain: KAGVTQTPRYLIKTRGQQVTLSCSPISGHRSVSWYQQTPGQGLQFLFEYFSETQRNKGNFPGRFSGRQFSNSRSEMNVSTLELGDSALYLCASGYGLAGASSYNEQFFGPGTRLTVL.

This sequence joins TRBV7-9 and TRBJ1-2; D is unclear. The CDR3 loop spans 13 amino acids. CDR1 SEHNR and CDR2 FQNEAQ come from the germline V gene (reference sequence). Trimming stripped 1 base from V and 7 bases from J, with 10 bases between. The CDR3 DNA reads as TGTGCCAGCAGCTTAGGAGGGCGCGGTGGCTACACCTTC. This encodes CASSLGGRGGYTF.

The table lists this clonotype with many counts. The chain employs TRBV5-1 and TRBJ2-5, with 10 bases lining up with TRBD2. The CDR3 runs to 15 residues. V lost 3 bases, J lost 11 bases, and 13 bases stayed unmatched. Germline-derived CDR1 and CDR2 are SGHRS and YFSETQ. CDR3 sequence reads: CASSSIVAGGVEQYF. Here the CDR3 DNA reads TGCGCCAGCAGCTCGATAGTAGCGGGGGGTGTGGAACAGTACTTC.